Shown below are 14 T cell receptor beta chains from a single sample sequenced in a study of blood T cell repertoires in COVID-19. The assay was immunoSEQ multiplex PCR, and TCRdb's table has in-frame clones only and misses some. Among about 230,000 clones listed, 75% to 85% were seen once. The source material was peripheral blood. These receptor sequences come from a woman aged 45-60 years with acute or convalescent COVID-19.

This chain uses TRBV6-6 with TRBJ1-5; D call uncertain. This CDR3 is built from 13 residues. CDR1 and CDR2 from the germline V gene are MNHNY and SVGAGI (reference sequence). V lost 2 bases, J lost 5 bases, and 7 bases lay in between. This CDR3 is CASSYARDQPQHF. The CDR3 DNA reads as TGTGCCAGCAGTTACGCCCGGGATCAGCCCCAGCATTTT.

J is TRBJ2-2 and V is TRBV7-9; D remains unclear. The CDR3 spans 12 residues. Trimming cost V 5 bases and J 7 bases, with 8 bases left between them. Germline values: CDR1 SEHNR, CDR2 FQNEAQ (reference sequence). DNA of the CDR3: TGTGCCAGCAGCCCGGTACTCGGGGAGCTGTTTTTT. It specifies CASSPVLGELFF.

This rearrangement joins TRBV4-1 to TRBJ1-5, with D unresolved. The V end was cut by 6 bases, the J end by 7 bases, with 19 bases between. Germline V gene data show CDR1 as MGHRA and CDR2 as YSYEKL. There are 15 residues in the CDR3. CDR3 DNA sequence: TGCGCCAGCAGTCACAAGTTAGGAGGTTCCCAGCCCCAGCATTTT. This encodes CASSHKLGGSQPQHF.

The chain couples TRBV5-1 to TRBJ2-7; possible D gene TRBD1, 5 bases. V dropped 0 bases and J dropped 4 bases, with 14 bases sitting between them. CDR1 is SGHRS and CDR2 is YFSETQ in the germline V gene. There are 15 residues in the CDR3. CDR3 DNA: TGCGCCAGCAGCTTGGATCCCCCAAGGGGATACGAGCAGTACTTC. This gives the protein CASSLDPPRGYEQYF.

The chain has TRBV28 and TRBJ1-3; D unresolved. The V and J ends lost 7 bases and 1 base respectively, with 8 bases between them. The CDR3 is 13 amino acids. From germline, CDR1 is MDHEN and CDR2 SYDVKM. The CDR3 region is CASNEGSGNTIYF. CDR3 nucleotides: TGTGCCAGCAATGAGGGTTCTGGAAACACCATATATTTT.

The CDR3 nucleotides read TGTGCCAGCAGGGACAGGGGGGTCACGACCCAGTACTTC. Translating it yields CASRDRGVTTQYF. The chain employs TRBV6-5 and TRBJ2-5, with 10 bases that match TRBD1. This CDR3 has 13 amino acids. Germline-derived CDR1 and CDR2 are MNHEY and SVGAGI. Trimming at V came to 6 bases and at J to 7 bases, leaving 5 bases not matched to a gene.

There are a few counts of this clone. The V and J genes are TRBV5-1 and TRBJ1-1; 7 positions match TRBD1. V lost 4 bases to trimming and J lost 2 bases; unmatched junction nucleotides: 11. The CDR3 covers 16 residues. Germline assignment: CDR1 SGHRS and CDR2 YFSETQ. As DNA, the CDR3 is TGCGCCAGCAGCCAGTCCCGGGACAGCAAAAACACTGAAGCTTTCTTT. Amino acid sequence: CASSQSRDSKNTEAFF.

As DNA, the CDR3 is TGTGCCAGCAGTGAAGCGCCGGTATCTGGAAACACCATATATTTT. This codes for CASSEAPVSGNTIYF. The V call is TRBV6-1, the J call TRBJ1-3, with D uncertain. Germline V gene sequence: CDR1 MNHNS, CDR2 SASEGT. This CDR3 region has 15 residues. Between the trimmed V and J ends, which lost 0 bases and 1 base, there was a span of 7 bases.

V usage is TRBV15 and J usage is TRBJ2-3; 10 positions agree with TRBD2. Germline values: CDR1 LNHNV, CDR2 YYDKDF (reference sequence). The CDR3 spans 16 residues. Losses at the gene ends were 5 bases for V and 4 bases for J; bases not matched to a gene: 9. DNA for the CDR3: TGTGCCACCAGCTTCACTAGCGGGATCTTTCCAGATACGCAGTATTTT. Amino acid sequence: CATSFTSGIFPDTQYF.

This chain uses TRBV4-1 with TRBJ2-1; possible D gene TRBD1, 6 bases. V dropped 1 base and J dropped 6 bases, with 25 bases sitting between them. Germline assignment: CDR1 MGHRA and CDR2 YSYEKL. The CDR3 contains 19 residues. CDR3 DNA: TGCGCCAGCAGCCAAGCCACATTCGGTGGACAGCGCCGGGGCAATGAGCAGTTCTTC. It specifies CASSQATFGGQRRGNEQFF.

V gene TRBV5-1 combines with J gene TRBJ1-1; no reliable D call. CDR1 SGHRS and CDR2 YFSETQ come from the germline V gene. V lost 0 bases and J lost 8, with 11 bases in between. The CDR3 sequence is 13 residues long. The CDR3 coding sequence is TGCGCCAGCAGCTTGGAGCAGGCCCGGGAAGCTTTCTTT. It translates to CASSLEQAREAFF.

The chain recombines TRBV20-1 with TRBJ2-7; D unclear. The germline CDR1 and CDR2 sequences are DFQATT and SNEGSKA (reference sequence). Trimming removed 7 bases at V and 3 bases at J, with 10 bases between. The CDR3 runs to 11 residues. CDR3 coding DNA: TGCAGTGGCCTGACTGGCTACGAGCAGTACTTC. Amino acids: CSGLTGYEQYF.

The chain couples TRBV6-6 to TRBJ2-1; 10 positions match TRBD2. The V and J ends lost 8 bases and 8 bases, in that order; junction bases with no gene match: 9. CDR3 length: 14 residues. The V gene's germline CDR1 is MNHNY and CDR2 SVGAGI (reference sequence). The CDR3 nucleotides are TGTGCCAGCTCAACTAGCGGGGTTAAGGATGAGCAGTTCTTC. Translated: CASSTSGVKDEQFF.

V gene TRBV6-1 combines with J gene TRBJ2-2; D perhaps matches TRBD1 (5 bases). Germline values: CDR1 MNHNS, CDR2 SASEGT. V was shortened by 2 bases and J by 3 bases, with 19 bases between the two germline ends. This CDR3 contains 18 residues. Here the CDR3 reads CASSETAGYSSDTGELFF. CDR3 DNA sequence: TGTGCCAGCAGTGAAACGGCAGGGTATTCGTCGGACACCGGGGAGCTGTTTTTT.